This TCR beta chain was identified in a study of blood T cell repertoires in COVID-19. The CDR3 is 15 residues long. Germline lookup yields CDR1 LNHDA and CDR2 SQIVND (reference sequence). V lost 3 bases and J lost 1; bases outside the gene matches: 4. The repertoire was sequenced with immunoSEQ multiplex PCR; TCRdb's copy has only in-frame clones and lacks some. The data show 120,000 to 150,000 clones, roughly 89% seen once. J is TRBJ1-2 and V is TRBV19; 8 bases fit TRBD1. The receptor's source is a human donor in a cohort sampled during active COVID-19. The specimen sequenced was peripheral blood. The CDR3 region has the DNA TGTGCCAGTAGTATTAGACAGGGGAGTAACTATGGCTACACCTTC. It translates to CASSIRQGSNYGYTF.